The source of this T cell receptor (beta chain) is a study of response to subunit inactivated influenza vaccine (dated by TCRdb to 2017 to 2018). Regarding the research as a whole: Deep quantitative profiling of the T cell receptor repertoire was used in the study to follow responses to a trivalent subunit inactivated influenza vaccine. Paper-wide results and their limitations: According to the authors, only a limited number of new T cells may be recruited by each seasonal influenza vaccination.

The CDR3 spans 15 residues, from the cysteine through the phenylalanine. The retained sequence is limited to the CDR3, 45 bases, with the frame set at the first base. In the germline V gene, CDR1 corresponds to MNHEY and CDR2 to SVGEGT. After removal of 4 bases from V and 3 bases from J, the junction retains 4 bases not matched to a gene. The sample holds many counts of this clonotype. Its antigen specificity is not known. No base quality values were provided; no much bigger clone lies one nucleotide off. Receptor libraries were prepared by RT-PCR. Sequencing was carried out with an Illumina HiSeq 2500. The public reads were reprocessed in TCRdb via fastp at Q25 and MiXCR, keeping in-frame beta chains. Every CDR3 protein is listed once, alongside the most common genes and DNA of its rows. Present in this sample are a few hundred thousand distinct CDR3 sequences, about 15% of which were seen just once. The ten largest account for 8.5% to 14% of the sample.

Sequenced material: PBMCs from blood, taken 11 to 12 days after vaccination. This chain is built from TRBV6-2 or TRBV6-3 and TRBJ2-7; 12 bases in between match TRBD2. The TCR originated in a man in his fifties or sixties who received an inactivated influenza vaccine. Donor details come from another sample of the same person, matched by shared clones. The sequence in DNA is TGTGCCAGCAGTTCTAGCGGGAGGGCAGTCTACGAGCAGTACTTC. Its protein is CASSSSGRAVYEQYF.